The clone carrying this TCR beta chain occurred a few times. The data were taken from a study of chronic HIV infection and antiretroviral therapy. Germline V gene lookup returns CDR1 MDHEN and CDR2 SYDVKM. There are 13 residues in the CDR3. One entry per CDR3 protein, called by TCRdb with MiXCR from the 5' RACE reads. The table has 40,000 to 50,000 distinct CDR3 sequences, 15% to 20% seen once. The TCR originated in an adult who had HIV and had not received antiretroviral therapy, or was an uninfected healthy control (not recorded which). This sequence joins TRBV28 and TRBJ2-7; D unresolved. The sequencing input was peripheral blood. The CDR3 reads CSSTTGSSYEQYF. DNA for the CDR3: TGTTCTTCAACGACCGGTAGCTCCTACGAGCAGTACTTC. The whole variable domain, filled in from reference TRBV28 and TRBJ2-7, reads DVKVTQSSRYLVKRTGEKVFLECVQDMDHENMFWYRQDPGLGLRLIYFSYDVKMKEKGDIPEGYSVSREKKERFSLILESASTNQTSMYLCSSTTGSSYEQYFGPGTRLTVT.